One sample yielded the 32 T cell receptor beta chains listed below, sequenced in a study of shared clonotypes between healthy human individuals (dated by TCRdb to the early 2020s). Libraries were prepared through the immunoSEQ multiplex PCR assay. Imported from immuneACCESS, the table was reduced by TCRdb to in-frame sequences with V and J called. These copies leave out some clones; in studies compared against another copy, an unresolved V gene accounts for under half, and the cause of the remainder is not known. This sample gives about 1.5 million clones in total; more than 95% of them show up just once. The ten largest account for roughly 1.1% of the sample. The sample taken for sequencing was naive CD4+ T cells sorted from blood. The cell subset or site label here, explained by the study, means: CD45RA+ positively selected. These receptors were collected from a man aged 25-45 years in good health.

The chain uses TRBV30 and TRBJ2-1, with D perhaps matching TRBD1 (6 bases). V dropped 0 bases and J dropped 9 bases, with 18 bases sitting between them. The CDR3 loop spans 15 amino acids. CDR1 and CDR2 (germline): GTSNPN, SVGIG (reference sequence). The CDR3 spells CAWSVRITGWGEQFF. CDR3 nucleotides: TGTGCCTGGAGTGTACGGATTACAGGGTGGGGTGAGCAGTTCTTC.

The V and J genes are TRBV5-1 and TRBJ1-1, with TRBD1 as a possible D gene (6 bases). V was cut by 0 bases and J by 0 bases, with 15 bases left in between. This CDR3 contains 17 residues. Germline CDR1 and CDR2: SGHRS and YFSETQ. CDR3 bases: TGCGCCAGCAGCTTGGGTGTCAGGGGTTCAATGAACACTGAAGCTTTCTTT. Translating it yields CASSLGVRGSMNTEAFF.

The chain has TRBV5-4 and TRBJ2-5, with 9 bases identical to TRBD2. The CDR3 is made up of 15 amino acids. Trimming removed 3 bases from V and 4 bases from J; junction bases left unmatched: 7. CDR1 SGHNT and CDR2 YYREEE come from the germline V gene (reference sequence). The chain's CDR3 is CASSSTSGQSETQYF. CDR3 DNA: TGTGCCAGCAGCTCGACTAGCGGACAATCAGAGACCCAGTACTTC. The variable domain in full, with the rest retrieved from reference TRBV5-4 and TRBJ2-5, is ETGVTQSPTHLIKTRGQQVTLRCSSQSGHNTVSWYQQALGQGPQFIFQYYREEENGRGNFPPRFSGLQFPNYSSELNVNALELDDSALYLCASSSTSGQSETQYFGPGTRLLVL.

V is TRBV29-1 and J is TRBJ1-4; D call uncertain. This CDR3 is 13 amino acids long. V lost 4 bases to trimming and J lost 8 bases, with 14 bases between them. The germline V gene has CDR1 SQVTM and CDR2 ANQGSEA. Here the CDR3 reads CSVAPGPGEKLFF. CDR3 nucleotides: TGCAGCGTTGCACCGGGTCCCGGAGAAAAACTGTTTTTT.

A remark on this clone: One base away lies a much larger clone, so this may be a sequencing read error. J is TRBJ2-6 and V is TRBV6-1; no clear D gene. CDR1 is MNHNS and CDR2 is SASEGT in the germline V gene. This CDR3 comprises 15 residues. The chain's CDR3 is CAGSETPSGANVLTF. CDR3 sequence (DNA): TGTGCCGGCAGTGAAACCCCCTCTGGGGCCAACGTCCTGACTTTC.

The genes are TRBV11-2 and TRBJ2-1; TRBD1 matches 8 bases. The CDR3 has 16 residues. Germline CDR1 is SGHAT and CDR2 is FQNNGV. J was trimmed by 4 bases and V by 5 bases; bases with no gene match: 10. CDR3 loop: CASSIRPGQVYNEQFF. CDR3 DNA: TGTGCCAGCAGCATAAGGCCGGGACAGGTGTACAATGAGCAGTTCTTC.

The genes are TRBV28 and TRBJ2-5, with a tentative D call TRBD1 (6 bases). The CDR3 totals 15 residues. Trimming stripped 0 bases from V and 1 base from J, with 9 bases between. The germline V gene has CDR1 MDHEN and CDR2 SYDVKM. DNA for the CDR3: TGTGCCAGCAGTTTATGGGGGGCCGGCCAAGAGACCCAGTACTTC. Protein: CASSLWGAGQETQYF.

Only one count was recorded for this clone. The chain recombines TRBV27 with TRBJ2-1, with D perhaps matching TRBD1 (5 bases). Looked up from germline, CDR1 is MNHEY and CDR2 is SMNVEV (reference sequence). The CDR3 sequence is 16 residues long. Trimming took 5 bases from V and 5 from J, leaving 19 bases between them. The CDR3: CASSLISRAPHNEQFF. Here the CDR3 DNA reads TGTGCCAGCAGTCTTATTAGCAGGGCCCCACACAATGAGCAGTTCTTC.

This sequence joins TRBV2 and TRBJ2-1; 12 nucleotides align to TRBD2. Trimming cost V 5 bases and J 6 bases; bases outside gene matches: 5. This CDR3 spans 15 amino acids. Germline CDR1 SNHLY, CDR2 FYNNEI. CDR3 protein: CASSMTSGRGNEQFF. The DNA of the CDR3 is TGTGCCAGCAGTATGACTAGCGGGAGAGGCAATGAGCAGTTCTTC.

The chain joins TRBV4-1 to TRBJ2-2; no clear D gene. The CDR3 is 15 amino acids. Germline V gene data show CDR1 as MGHRA and CDR2 as YSYEKL. Trimming cost V 4 bases and J 3 bases, with 12 bases left between them. Here the CDR3 DNA reads TGCGCCAGCAGCCTCGCTAGAGAGGACACCGGGGAGCTGTTTTTT. Amino acids: CASSLAREDTGELFF.

The V call is TRBV7-9, the J call TRBJ2-3; maybe TRBD1 (5 bases). CDR3 size: 16 residues. CDR1 is SEHNR and CDR2 is FQNEAQ in the germline V gene (reference sequence). Trimming took off 0 bases at V and 2 bases at J, with 12 bases between the two ends. The CDR3 sequence is CASSLAATAATDTQYF. In nucleotides, the CDR3 is TGTGCCAGCAGCTTAGCAGCGACAGCAGCCACAGATACGCAGTATTTT.

The genes are TRBV19 and TRBJ2-3, with 8 bases matching TRBD1. J lost 6 bases, V lost 6 bases, and 8 bases had no gene match. This CDR3 spans 14 amino acids. The germline gives CDR1 LNHDA, CDR2 SQIVND (reference sequence). The CDR3: CASSVRGLRDTQYF. In DNA, the CDR3 is TGTGCCAGTAGCGTCAGGGGGCTCAGGGATACGCAGTATTTT. Complete variable domain (other parts from reference TRBV19 and TRBJ2-3): DGGITQSPKYLFRKEGQNVTLSCEQNLNHDAMYWYRQDPGQGLRLIYYSQIVNDFQKGDIAEGYSVSREKKESFPLTVTSAQKNPTAFYLCASSVRGLRDTQYFGPGTRLTVL.

The genes are TRBV2 and TRBJ2-2, with TRBD2 identical over 11 bases. This CDR3 has 15 amino acids. Germline CDR1 reads SNHLY; CDR2 reads FYNNEI. Trimming cost V 6 bases and J 4 bases; bases outside gene matches: 4. CDR3: CASSALAGVTGELFF. The CDR3 nucleotides read TGTGCCAGCAGCGCACTAGCGGGAGTCACCGGGGAGCTGTTTTTT. Full variable domain (missing parts from reference TRBV2 and TRBJ2-2): EPEVTQTPSHQVTQMGQEVILRCVPISNHLYFYWYRQILGQKVEFLVSFYNNEISEKSEIFDDQFSVERPDGSNFTLKIRSTKLEDSAMYFCASSALAGVTGELFFGEGSRLTVL.

Notes on this clone: Other DNA sequences in the same sample also yield this CDR3. This rearrangement joins TRBV19 to TRBJ2-3, with 12 bases fitting TRBD2. CDR3 length: 16 residues. V lost 2 bases to trimming and J lost 0 bases; unmatched junction nucleotides: 0. The germline V gene encodes CDR1 LNHDA and CDR2 SQIVND (reference sequence). CDR3 sequence: CASSILAGGSTDTQYF. As DNA, the CDR3 is TGTGCCAGTAGTATACTAGCGGGAGGGAGCACAGATACGCAGTATTTT. Complete variable domain (other parts from reference TRBV19 and TRBJ2-3): DGGITQSPKYLFRKEGQNVTLSCEQNLNHDAMYWYRQDPGQGLRLIYYSQIVNDFQKGDIAEGYSVSREKKESFPLTVTSAQKNPTAFYLCASSILAGGSTDTQYFGPGTRLTVL.

The chain carries TRBV27 and TRBJ2-1, with 12 nucleotides matching TRBD2. CDR3 size: 16 residues. V was clipped by 4 bases and J by 7 bases; unmatched bases: 8. Germline CDR1 and CDR2: MNHEY and SMNVEV (reference sequence). In nucleotides, the CDR3 is TGTGCCAGCAGTTATCTAGCGGGAGGGGTTATAAATGAGCAGTTCTTC. Translating it yields CASSYLAGGVINEQFF.

The gene calls are TRBV2 and TRBJ1-4; no clear D gene. The V and J ends lost 5 bases and 7 bases respectively, with 14 bases between them. Germline CDR1 SNHLY, CDR2 FYNNEI. This CDR3 has 14 amino acids. The CDR3 sequence is CASSPTRAGEKLFF. CDR3 DNA sequence: TGTGCCAGCAGTCCGACTCGAGCGGGTGAAAAACTGTTTTTT.

The V call is TRBV7-2, the J call TRBJ1-2, with D hard to call. CDR1 is SGHTA and CDR2 is FQGNSA in the germline V gene. This CDR3 is 12 amino acids long. The V end was cut by 2 bases, the J end by 10 bases, with 11 bases between. The CDR3: CASSLRGGNYTF. The CDR3 DNA reads TGTGCCAGCAGCTTAAGAGGTGGGAACTACACCTTC.

This clone has just one count. V and J are TRBV6-1 and TRBJ2-7, with D perhaps matching TRBD1 (7 bases). V lost 4 bases and J 2 bases, leaving 18 bases between the germline ends. The CDR3 runs to 16 residues. Germline CDR1 MNHNS, CDR2 SASEGT. The CDR3 spells CASSATSRGATYEQYF. For the CDR3, the DNA is TGTGCCAGCAGTGCTACTTCCAGGGGGGCGACCTACGAGCAGTACTTC.

The chain has TRBV21-1 and TRBJ2-7; the table names TRBD2, a call not compared with the DNA. TRBV21-1 is a recognized pseudogene. The CDR3 totals 14 residues. CDR3 nucleotides: TGTGCCAGCAGCAAGGGAGGGCAGGGCTACGAGCAGTACTTC. This gives the protein CASSKGGQGYEQYF.

This clone was observed once. In the same sample, other DNA sequences code for this CDR3. The chain employs TRBV30 and TRBJ2-3; D is perhaps TRBD1 or TRBD2 (6 bases each). Germline CDR1 reads GTSNPN; CDR2 reads SVGIG (reference sequence). The V end lost 0 bases, the J end lost 6 bases, and 7 bases lay between the germline ends. The CDR3 sequence is 12 residues long. The CDR3 protein is CAWSVGGDTQYF. The DNA for the CDR3 is TGTGCCTGGAGTGTAGGGGGGGATACGCAGTATTTT. The whole variable domain, filled in from reference TRBV30 and TRBJ2-3, reads SQTIHQWPATLVQPVGSPLSLECTVEGTSNPNLYWYRQAAGRGLQLLFYSVGIGQISSEVPQNLSASRPQDRQFILSSKKLLLSDSGFYLCAWSVGGDTQYFGPGTRLTVL.

The rearrangement joins TRBV10-3 to TRBJ2-5; TRBD2 matches at 12 bases. The CDR3 length is 16 residues. Germline CDR1 is ENHRY and CDR2 is SYGVKD. J gave up 2 bases and V 3 bases, and 4 bases lay outside the gene matches. The CDR3 DNA is TGTGCCATCAGTGACCGGACTAGCGGGACTCAAGAGACCCAGTACTTC. The encoded protein is CAISDRTSGTQETQYF.

The chain is built from TRBV5-5 and TRBJ1-2, with D unresolved. The germline gives CDR1 SGHKS, CDR2 YYEKEE (reference sequence). With 4 bases removed from V and 4 bases from J, the gap between germline ends came to 14 bases. The length of the CDR3 is 14 residues. CDR3 residues: CASSLNGRIYGYTF. In nucleotides, the CDR3 is TGTGCCAGCAGCCTGAATGGACGAATCTATGGCTACACCTTC.

The CDR3 protein is CASSRRGQNIQYF. In DNA form, the CDR3 reads TGTGCCAGTAGTCGCAGGGGCCAAAACATTCAGTACTTC. This chain uses TRBV19 with TRBJ2-4; D is possibly TRBD1 (6 bases). Deletions cut 5 bases from V and 5 bases from J, with 10 bases between. This CDR3 spans 13 amino acids. In germline, CDR1 is LNHDA, CDR2 SQIVND (reference sequence).

The V call is TRBV7-2, the J call TRBJ2-1; 10 bases align to TRBD2. The V segment lost 5 bases and the J segment 6 bases; nucleotides outside the gene matches: 13. Germline V gives CDR1 SGHTA, CDR2 FQGNSA. This CDR3 comprises 17 residues. The CDR3 loop is CASSLRTSGPPGNEQFF. For the CDR3, the DNA is TGTGCCAGCAGCCTACGGACTAGCGGACCCCCCGGCAATGAGCAGTTCTTC.

This clone occurred once. CDR3 in amino acids: CASSEWNEQFF. DNA for the CDR3: TGTGCCAGCAGTGAATGGAATGAGCAGTTCTTC. The rearrangement links TRBV6-1 to TRBJ2-1, with D uncertain. CDR1 and CDR2 from the germline V gene are MNHNS and SASEGT. V was clipped by 2 bases and J by 7 bases, with 3 bases between them. This CDR3 is 11 amino acids long.

This chain joins TRBV5-5 and TRBJ1-1; TRBD1 aligns across 10 bases. Germline CDR1 reads SGHKS; CDR2 reads YYEKEE (reference sequence). The CDR3 is 17 amino acids. After removal of 0 bases from V and 4 bases from J, the junction contained 9 bases not matched to a gene. CDR3 coding DNA: TGTGCCAGCAGCTTGGAGGGACAGGGGTTTCGGCGCACTGAAGCTTTCTTT. Its protein product is CASSLEGQGFRRTEAFF.

This chain connects TRBV10-3 to TRBJ2-3; possible D gene TRBD2, 6 bases. The CDR3 consists of 15 residues. CDR1 is ENHRY and CDR2 is SYGVKD in the germline V gene. V gave up 2 bases and J gave up 1 base, with 10 bases separating them. CDR3 protein: CAISEGWEGTDTQYF. The CDR3 region has the DNA TGTGCCATCAGTGAGGGGTGGGAGGGCACAGATACGCAGTATTTT.

As to this clone: Other DNA sequences in this specimen translate into the identical CDR3. V usage is TRBV9 and J usage is TRBJ2-2; tentative D call: TRBD1 (5 bases). Germline V lookup: CDR1 SGDLS, CDR2 YYNGEE. Trimming stripped 0 bases from V and 3 bases from J, with 9 bases between. This CDR3 is 15 amino acids long. This CDR3 reads CASSVEGLDTGELFF. The CDR3 coding sequence is TGTGCCAGCAGCGTAGAGGGGCTGGACACCGGGGAGCTGTTTTTT.

Concerning this clone: This sample includes further DNA sequences coding for the same CDR3. The V and J genes are TRBV5-1 and TRBJ2-5; D ambiguous. CDR3 size: 13 residues. V was cut by 0 bases and J by 4 bases, with 7 bases left in between. Germline V gene sequence: CDR1 SGHRS, CDR2 YFSETQ. In nucleotides, the CDR3 is TGCGCCAGCAGCTTGGAAGGCATAGAGACCCAGTACTTC. Amino acids: CASSLEGIETQYF.

The chain links TRBV11-2 to TRBJ1-1, with 11 bases aligning to TRBD1. The V and J ends lost 4 bases and 4 bases, in that order; junction bases with no gene match: 5. This CDR3 comprises 15 residues. Germline V CDR1 and CDR2: SGHAT, FQNNGV. Here the CDR3 DNA reads TGTGCCAGCAGCTACCGGACAGGGGGCCCCACTGAAGCTTTCTTT. It specifies CASSYRTGGPTEAFF.

The V call is TRBV4-1, the J call TRBJ1-4; D is ambiguous. The CDR3 spans 15 residues. Trimming stripped 4 bases from V and 6 bases from J, with 15 bases between. Germline V lookup: CDR1 MGHRA, CDR2 YSYEKL. The CDR3 DNA reads as TGCGCCAGCAGCCCGTTCTCGGCGGATGATGAAAAACTGTTTTTT. Translated, it gives CASSPFSADDEKLFF.

This chain links TRBV5-4 with TRBJ2-7, with 12 bases fitting TRBD1. The CDR3 loop spans 15 amino acids. Germline lookup yields CDR1 SGHNT and CDR2 YYREEE (reference sequence). Germline trimming cut 4 bases from V and 4 bases from J; bases unmatched to any gene: 6. This chain's CDR3 is CASSTGTGGWYEQYF. CDR3 coding DNA: TGTGCCAGCAGCACCGGGACAGGGGGCTGGTACGAGCAGTACTTC.